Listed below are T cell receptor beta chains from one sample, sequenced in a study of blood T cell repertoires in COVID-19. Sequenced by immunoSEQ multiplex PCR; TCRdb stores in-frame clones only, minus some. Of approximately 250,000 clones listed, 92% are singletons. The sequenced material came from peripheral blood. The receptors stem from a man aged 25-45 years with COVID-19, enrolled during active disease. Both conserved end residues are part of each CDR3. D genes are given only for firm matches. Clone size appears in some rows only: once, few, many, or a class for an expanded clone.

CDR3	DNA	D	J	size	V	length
CASSSPGLPEAFF	TGTGCCAGCAGCTCCCCGGGACTCCCTGAAGCTTTCTTT	-	TRBJ1-1	-	TRBV13	13
CAISPAGANVLTF	TGTGCCATCAGCCCCGCTGGGGCCAACGTCCTGACTTTC	-	TRBJ2-6	-	TRBV10-3	13
CASSRDSFTSQPQHF	TGTGCCAGCAGTAGGGACAGTTTTACCAGTCAGCCCCAGCATTTT	TRBD1	TRBJ1-5	-	TRBV6-5	15
CASRPGQKDGYTF	TGCGCCAGCAGACCGGGACAGAAAGATGGCTACACCTTC	TRBD1	TRBJ1-2	-	TRBV5-1	13
CASSVEETANTGELFF	TGTGCCAGCAGCGTAGAGGAGACAGCGAACACCGGGGAGCTGTTTTTT	-	TRBJ2-2	-	TRBV9	16
CASSKQGGEQFF	TGTGCCAGCAGCAAACAGGGGGGAGAGCAGTTCTTC	TRBD1	TRBJ2-1	-	TRBV7-3	12
CASSYEGDRVADTQYF	TGTGCCAGCAGTTACGAAGGGGACAGGGTTGCGGATACGCAGTATTTT	TRBD1	TRBJ2-3	-	TRBV6-5	16
CATLPQGEASEAFF	TGTGCCACCCTACCCCAGGGTGAGGCATCTGAAGCTTTCTTT	-	TRBJ1-1	-	TRBV18	14
CASSSFYPAEAFF	TGTGCCAGCAGTTCTTTCTATCCCGCGGAAGCTTTCTTT	-	TRBJ1-1	-	TRBV12-3/TRBV12-4	13
CAISDRQGYEQYF	TGTGCCATCAGTGACAGACAGGGATACGAGCAGTACTTC	TRBD1	TRBJ2-7	-	TRBV10-3	13
CASSQTGDRQAFF	TGCGCCAGCAGCCAAACCGGGGACAGGCAAGCTTTCTTT	TRBD1	TRBJ1-1	-	TRBV4-1	13
CASSVEVTYEQYF	TGCGCCAGCAGTGTCGAGGTCACCTACGAGCAGTACTTC	-	TRBJ2-7	once	TRBV10-2	13
CASSQDGDTSNEKLFF	TGTGCCAGCAGCCAAGACGGCGACACATCTAATGAAAAACTGTTTTTT	-	TRBJ1-4	-	TRBV3-1/TRBV3-2	16
CASSPGQGSGNTIYF	TGTGCCAGCAGCCCTGGACAGGGGAGTGGAAACACCATATATTTT	TRBD1	TRBJ1-3	-	TRBV5-4	15
CAHSGTGYEKLFF	TGTGCCCACTCCGGGACAGGGTATGAAAAACTGTTTTTT	TRBD1	TRBJ1-4	-	TRBV30	13
CASSPTGETTGELFF	TGTGCCAGCTCACCGACAGGGGAGACCACCGGGGAGCTGTTTTTT	TRBD1	TRBJ2-2	-	TRBV18	15
CASSAMTGIDGYTF	TGTGCCAGCAGCGCGATGACAGGGATCGATGGCTACACCTTC	TRBD1	TRBJ1-2	-	TRBV5-4	14
CASSSTLEGERYGYTF	TGTGCCAGCAGCTCCACCCTTGAGGGGGAAAGGTATGGCTACACCTTC	-	TRBJ1-2	-	TRBV7-9	16
CASSQLLGQGETQYF	TGCGCCAGCAGCCAATTACTCGGGCAGGGGGAGACCCAGTACTTC	-	TRBJ2-5	-	TRBV4-1	15
CATNRGTDEKLFF	TGTGCCACCAACAGGGGTACGGATGAAAAACTGTTTTTT	TRBD1	TRBJ1-4	once	TRBV12-3/TRBV12-4	13
CASSTSVGLYGYTF	TGTGCCAGTAGTACTAGCGTTGGACTTTATGGCTACACCTTC	-	TRBJ1-2	-	TRBV19	14
CASSLSRESGNTIYF	TGTGCCAGCTCACTTTCCAGGGAAAGCGGAAACACCATATATTTT	-	TRBJ1-3	-	TRBV18	15
CASSSWTTSYEQYF	TGTGCCAGCAGTTCATGGACTACCTCCTACGAGCAGTACTTC	-	TRBJ2-7	-	TRBV6-7	14
CASSQRLAGVNEQFF	TGTGCCAGCAGCCAGCGGCTAGCGGGGGTTAATGAGCAGTTCTTC	TRBD2	TRBJ2-1	-	TRBV3-1/TRBV3-2	15
CASSATTGSSYEQYF	TGCGCCAGCAGCGCCACAACAGGGAGCTCCTACGAGCAGTACTTC	-	TRBJ2-7	-	TRBV5-1	15
CASSQVLIAGDTGELFF	TGTGCCAGCAGCCAAGTCCTGATAGCGGGGGACACCGGGGAGCTGTTTTTT	TRBD2	TRBJ2-2	-	TRBV3-1/TRBV3-2	17
CASSVVARGGTGELFF	TGTGCCAGCAGCGTAGTTGCCCGGGGGGGAACCGGGGAGCTGTTTTTT	TRBD2	TRBJ2-2	-	TRBV9	16
CASSFGTDYTGELFF	TGTGCCAGCAGCTTCGGGACAGATTACACCGGGGAGCTGTTTTTT	TRBD1	TRBJ2-2	-	TRBV7-7	15
CASSPDRNYGYTF	TGTGCCAGCAGTCCCGACAGGAACTATGGCTACACCTTC	-	TRBJ1-2	-	TRBV6-5	13
CAIRISGTGGTGELFF	TGTGCCATCAGGATTTCCGGGACAGGGGGCACCGGGGAGCTGTTTTTT	TRBD1	TRBJ2-2	-	TRBV10-3	16
CASSRRTSGGRIDTQYF	TGTGCCAGCAGCCGGCGAACTAGCGGGGGGCGGATAGATACGCAGTATTTT	TRBD2	TRBJ2-3	once	TRBV3-1/TRBV3-2	17
CAWSLPGWEFGYTF	TGTGCCTGGAGTCTTCCGGGGTGGGAATTCGGCTACACCTTC	-	TRBJ1-2	-	TRBV30	14
CASSFSETQYF	TGTGCCAGCAGCTTTAGCGAGACCCAGTACTTC	-	TRBJ2-5	-	TRBV5-6	11
CASSEHGFREYSYNEQFF	TGTGCCAGCAGTGAACACGGCTTCCGGGAATACTCCTACAATGAGCAGTTCTTC	-	TRBJ2-1	-	TRBV6-1	18
CASNKWNTEAFF	TGCGCCAGCAACAAATGGAACACTGAAGCTTTCTTT	-	TRBJ1-1	-	TRBV10-1	12
CASSQSSNQPQHF	TGTGCCAGCAGCCAATCTAGCAATCAGCCCCAGCATTTT	-	TRBJ1-5	-	TRBV12-3/TRBV12-4	13
CASSQARGPFRHEQYF	TGCGCCAGCAGCCAAGCTAGGGGCCCCTTCCGCCACGAGCAGTACTTC	-	TRBJ2-7	-	TRBV4-1	16
CASSLSRTPGETQYF	TGTGCCAGCAGTTTAAGTCGCACCCCGGGGGAGACCCAGTACTTC	-	TRBJ2-5	-	TRBV28	15
CASARDRVGVSYSYEQYF	TGTGCCAGCGCCCGGGACAGGGTTGGGGTCTCTTACTCCTACGAGCAGTACTTC	TRBD1	TRBJ2-7	-	TRBV27	18
CASSFSGNQPQHF	TGTGCCAGCAGCTTCTCGGGTAACCAGCCCCAGCATTTT	-	TRBJ1-5	-	TRBV11-2	13